These T cell receptor beta chains were read from a single sample in a study of blood T cell repertoires in COVID-19. Repertoires were generated with immunoSEQ multiplex PCR, while TCRdb's copy carries only in-frame clones and drops some. The data show roughly 91,000 clones, roughly 84% seen once. The specimen sequenced was peripheral blood. The receptors were gathered from a man in his sixties or seventies with active or convalescent COVID-19. The CDR3 runs from the conserved cysteine through the conserved F or W. A D gene is named only where the DNA matches it firmly. Clone size is not always given. Where it is, it says once, few, many or a class for expanded clones.

V: TRBV7-8; D: TRBD1; size: -; J: TRBJ1-2; CDR3: CASSLTGQGYGYTF; DNA: TGTGCCAGCAGCTTAACAGGACAGGGCTATGGCTACACCTTC
V: TRBV2; D: TRBD2; size: -; J: TRBJ2-3; CDR3: CASTGLAADTQYF; DNA: TGTGCCAGCACCGGACTAGCAGCAGATACGCAGTATTTT
V: TRBV18; D: -; size: -; J: TRBJ1-2; CDR3: CASSPQVLGIDYGYTF; DNA: TGTGCCAGCTCACCGCAGGTATTAGGTATTGACTATGGCTACACCTTC
V: TRBV2; D: -; size: -; J: TRBJ1-2; CDR3: CASIAGISYGYTF; DNA: TGTGCCAGCATAGCGGGGATTTCCTATGGCTACACCTTC
V: TRBV24-1; D: -; size: once; J: TRBJ2-3; CDR3: CATSPRGRDTQYF; DNA: TGTGCCACATCCCCACGGGGAAGGGATACGCAGTATTTT
V: TRBV19; D: -; size: -; J: TRBJ2-2; CDR3: CASSVQGTGELFF; DNA: TGTGCCAGTAGTGTACAGGGCACCGGGGAGCTGTTTTTT
V: TRBV28; D: TRBD2; size: -; J: TRBJ2-2; CDR3: CASSLLSGGWNTGELFF; DNA: TGTGCCAGCAGTTTACTCAGCGGGGGCTGGAACACCGGGGAGCTGTTTTTT
V: TRBV11-1; D: TRBD1; size: few; J: TRBJ1-2; CDR3: CASSAAGTGLNYGYTF; DNA: TGTGCCAGCAGCGCCGCCGGGACAGGGTTAAACTATGGCTACACCTTC
V: TRBV18; D: -; size: once; J: TRBJ1-3; CDR3: CASSPGRSSGNTIYF; DNA: TGTGCCAGCTCACCGGGCAGAAGCTCTGGAAACACCATATATTTT
V: TRBV2; D: TRBD1; size: -; J: TRBJ1-4; CDR3: CASSITGGAKEKLFF; DNA: TGTGCCAGCAGTATAACAGGGGGCGCGAAGGAAAAACTGTTTTTT
V: TRBV4-1; D: TRBD2; size: -; J: TRBJ2-1; CDR3: CASSLTSGGYNEQFF; DNA: TGCGCCAGCAGCCTGACTAGCGGGGGGTACAATGAGCAGTTCTTC
V: TRBV30; D: -; size: -; J: TRBJ1-5; CDR3: CAWSRGGAGNQPQHF; DNA: TGTGCCTGGTCCCGGGGGGGAGCCGGCAATCAGCCCCAGCATTTT
V: TRBV19; D: TRBD1; size: few; J: TRBJ2-2; CDR3: CASLPGQRTGELFF; DNA: TGTGCCAGTCTCCCGGGACAGCGCACCGGGGAGCTGTTTTTT
V: TRBV3-1/TRBV3-2; D: -; size: once; J: TRBJ1-4; CDR3: CASSQFGGEKLFF; DNA: TGTGCCAGCAGCCAATTTGGCGGGGAAAAACTGTTTTTT
V: TRBV3-1/TRBV3-2; D: -; size: -; J: TRBJ2-5; CDR3: CASSQDPWPYQETQYF; DNA: TGTGCCAGCAGCCAAGACCCTTGGCCGTACCAAGAGACCCAGTACTTC
V: TRBV18; D: TRBD1; size: few; J: TRBJ1-1; CDR3: CAGADRLYTEAFF; DNA: TGTGCCGGAGCGGACAGGTTGTACACTGAAGCTTTCTTT
V: TRBV10-3; D: TRBD1; size: -; J: TRBJ2-7; CDR3: CAISEVQGAYEQYF; DNA: TGTGCCATCAGTGAGGTCCAGGGGGCCTACGAGCAGTACTTC
V: TRBV11-3; D: TRBD1; size: -; J: TRBJ2-7; CDR3: CASSSGQGVSYEQYF; DNA: TGTGCCAGCAGCTCCGGACAGGGTGTTTCCTACGAGCAGTACTTC
V: TRBV2; D: TRBD2; size: -; J: TRBJ2-5; CDR3: CASSGGTRGETQYF; DNA: TGTGCCAGCAGTGGAGGGACTAGAGGAGAGACCCAGTACTTC
V: TRBV19; D: TRBD1; size: few; J: TRBJ1-5; CDR3: CASSTAGQGGHQPQHF; DNA: TGTGCCAGTAGTACCGCGGGACAGGGAGGCCATCAGCCCCAGCATTTT
V: TRBV29-1; D: TRBD1; size: -; J: TRBJ2-5; CDR3: CSAGQGKETQYF; DNA: TGCAGCGCAGGACAGGGTAAAGAGACCCAGTACTTC
V: TRBV12-1; D: -; size: -; J: TRBJ2-7; CDR3: CASSWGTSGDFSYEQYF; DNA: TGTGCCAGCAGCTGGGGGACTAGCGGGGACTTCTCCTACGAGCAGTACTTC
V: TRBV19; D: TRBD1; size: -; J: TRBJ1-2; CDR3: CASSIEGQGSPSGYGYTF; DNA: TGTGCCAGTAGTATAGAAGGACAGGGAAGCCCCTCGGGCTATGGCTACACCTTC
V: TRBV7-3; D: -; size: -; J: TRBJ2-1; CDR3: CASSKQDSYNEQFF; DNA: TGTGCCAGCAGTAAACAGGACAGCTACAATGAGCAGTTCTTC
V: TRBV11-1; D: -; size: -; J: TRBJ2-3; CDR3: CASSSTAPSGDTQYF; DNA: TGTGCCAGCAGCTCGACCGCCCCTTCAGGAGATACGCAGTATTTT
V: TRBV10-3; D: TRBD1; size: -; J: TRBJ2-3; CDR3: CAISPGQDTDTQYF; DNA: TGTGCCATCAGTCCTGGACAGGACACAGATACGCAGTATTTT
V: TRBV2; D: TRBD1; size: few; J: TRBJ1-5; CDR3: CASSAGQAHQPQHF; DNA: TGTGCCAGCAGCGCGGGACAGGCCCATCAGCCCCAGCATTTT
V: TRBV19; D: TRBD1; size: -; J: TRBJ1-2; CDR3: CASSTGTAANYGYTF; DNA: TGTGCCAGTAGTACCGGGACAGCTGCTAACTATGGCTACACCTTC
V: TRBV3-1/TRBV3-2; D: -; size: -; J: TRBJ1-2; CDR3: CASSQPGRGVGYTF; DNA: TGTGCCAGCAGCCAACCAGGACGGGGGGTAGGCTACACCTTC
V: TRBV5-6; D: -; size: -; J: TRBJ2-7; CDR3: CASSLGQEREQYF; DNA: TGTGCCAGCAGCTTGGGACAGGAAAGGGAGCAGTACTTC
V: TRBV28; D: TRBD1; size: -; J: TRBJ1-2; CDR3: CASSGTAYGYTF; DNA: TGTGCCAGCAGCGGGACAGCCTATGGCTACACCTTC
V: TRBV28; D: -; size: -; J: TRBJ2-1; CDR3: CASTPGVGGGVYNEQFF; DNA: TGTGCCAGCACCCCAGGGGTAGGTGGTGGGGTCTACAATGAGCAGTTCTTC
V: TRBV7-9; D: TRBD1; size: -; J: TRBJ1-6; CDR3: CASSSDRAGSPLHF; DNA: TGTGCCAGCAGCTCAGACAGGGCAGGTTCACCCCTCCACTTT
V: TRBV6-2/TRBV6-3; D: TRBD2; size: -; J: TRBJ2-7; CDR3: CASSPSGGAYDEQYF; DNA: TGTGCCAGCAGTCCAAGCGGGGGGGCTTATGACGAGCAGTACTTC
V: TRBV6-5; D: TRBD1; size: -; J: TRBJ2-7; CDR3: CASSYPGQGGEQYF; DNA: TGTGCCAGCAGTTACCCGGGACAGGGCGGCGAGCAGTACTTC
V: TRBV7-3; D: -; size: -; J: TRBJ2-5; CDR3: CASSLVAGAETQYF; DNA: TGTGCCAGCAGCTTAGTGGCAGGGGCGGAGACCCAGTACTTC
V: TRBV7-2; D: -; size: -; J: TRBJ2-3; CDR3: CASSLRSGVPDTQYF; DNA: TGTGCCAGCAGCTTAAGGTCTGGAGTCCCAGATACGCAGTATTTT
V: TRBV11-2; D: -; size: -; J: TRBJ2-5; CDR3: CASSSLRGRPETQYF; DNA: TGTGCCAGCAGCTCCCTCCGGGGTAGGCCGGAGACCCAGTACTTC
V: TRBV6-5; D: TRBD1; size: -; J: TRBJ2-2; CDR3: CASSRIGTGVGELFF; DNA: TGTGCCAGCAGCCGGATAGGGACAGGGGTCGGGGAGCTGTTTTTT
V: TRBV7-9; D: TRBD2; size: -; J: TRBJ2-5; CDR3: CASSRDYETQYF; DNA: TGTGCCAGCAGCCGGGACTACGAGACCCAGTACTTC
V: TRBV5-4; D: TRBD2; size: -; J: TRBJ2-3; CDR3: CASSITSGASTDTQYF; DNA: TGTGCCAGCAGCATAACTAGCGGGGCTAGCACAGATACGCAGTATTTT
V: TRBV27; D: TRBD1; size: -; J: TRBJ2-7; CDR3: CASSLGPAGGTKSYEQYF; DNA: TGTGCCAGCAGTTTAGGGCCCGCAGGGGGCACGAAATCCTACGAGCAGTACTTC
V: TRBV3-1/TRBV3-2; D: TRBD1; size: -; J: TRBJ2-5; CDR3: CASRQGTGRIETQYF; DNA: TGTGCCAGCAGGCAAGGGACAGGTAGGATTGAGACCCAGTACTTC
V: TRBV24-1; D: -; size: -; J: TRBJ2-2; CDR3: CATSDAGVGFTGELFF; DNA: TGTGCCACCAGTGATGCAGGGGTTGGGTTCACCGGGGAGCTGTTTTTT
V: TRBV2; D: TRBD1; size: -; J: TRBJ2-4; CDR3: CASSETGVGKNIQYF; DNA: TGTGCCAGCAGTGAAACAGGGGTTGGCAAAAACATTCAGTACTTC
V: TRBV19; D: TRBD2; size: once; J: TRBJ2-1; CDR3: CASSNQRGPYNEQFF; DNA: TGTGCCAGTAGTAACCAGCGGGGCCCCTACAATGAGCAGTTCTTC
V: TRBV28; D: TRBD1; size: once; J: TRBJ1-6; CDR3: CASSPGTGNSPLHF; DNA: TGTGCCAGCAGCCCCGGGACAGGGAACTCACCCCTCCACTTT
V: TRBV5-1; D: -; size: -; J: TRBJ2-3; CDR3: CASSLAADTQYF; DNA: TGCGCCAGCAGCTTGGCAGCAGATACGCAGTATTTT
V: TRBV15; D: -; size: -; J: TRBJ1-5; CDR3: CATSRAGTGGGQPQHF; DNA: TGTGCCACCAGCAGGGCCGGGACGGGGGGTGGACAGCCCCAGCATTTT
V: TRBV2; D: TRBD2; size: -; J: TRBJ2-1; CDR3: CASSERAGGPLRSREQFF; DNA: TGTGCCAGCAGTGAACGAGCGGGGGGGCCTCTCCGGAGTCGAGAGCAGTTCTTC
V: TRBV5-1; D: TRBD1; size: -; J: TRBJ1-1; CDR3: CASSLATGGTEAFF; DNA: TGCGCCAGCAGCTTGGCGACAGGGGGCACTGAAGCTTTCTTT
V: TRBV5-1; D: -; size: -; J: TRBJ2-3; CDR3: CASRAGLSTDTQYF; DNA: TGCGCCAGCAGGGCGGGTCTGAGCACAGATACGCAGTATTTT